This T cell receptor (beta chain) was captured by sequencing in a study of CD8 T cells in ankylosing spondylitis. General observations from the study: The study identified a TCR beta motif of under ten highly homologous variants that appeared characteristic of ankylosing spondylitis blood.

With molecular barcodes, quantitative 5'-RACE was used to make the TCR beta libraries. TCRdb recomputed calls from the 5' RACE reads with MiXCR, one row per CDR3 protein. The table has about 150,000 distinct CDR3 sequences, just under 7.5% seen once. The germline V gene has CDR1 ENHRY and CDR2 SYGVKD. V gave up 8 bases and J gave up 7 bases, with 21 bases separating them. CDR3 length equals 15 residues. This clonotype was detected ten times or more. The antigen remains undetermined. The genes are TRBV10-3 and TRBJ1-5, with a tentative D call TRBD1 (6 bases). This clonotype was sampled from a female donor with ankylosing spondylitis or in good health (not recorded which). Sequenced sample: blood, either unsorted or a sorted T cell fraction (not recorded which). The CDR3 bases are TGTGCCATCTCCGGATCGGGGGGCGAGGACCAGCCCCAGCATTTT. This encodes CAISGSGGEDQPQHF.